These 25 T cell receptor beta chains originate from one sample sequenced in a study of T cell repertoires in cytomegalovirus infection. No cognate antigen is known for these TCRs. TCRdb re-called the reads with MiXCR, one entry per CDR3 protein. In the table there are just under 500,000 distinct CDR3 sequences, around 35% of which are singletons. Sequencing was performed on cultured PBMCs, taken from culture after CMV antigen stimulation. The receptors shown here come from a human donor in good health (CMV status not recorded). Some clones in this sample may be carry-over from other donors' samples.

About this clonotype itself: This may come from a read error, since a much larger clone is one base off. The chain is built from TRBV7-9 and TRBJ2-3; 12 bases are a match to TRBD2. There are 18 residues in the CDR3. In germline, CDR1 is SEHNR, CDR2 FQNEAQ (reference sequence). CDR3 sequence (DNA): TGTGCCAACAGCACAAGACCACTAGCGGGAGGAGGGACAGATACGCAGTATTTT. This translates into CANSTRPLAGGGTDTQYF.

This chain connects TRBV6-2 or TRBV6-3 to TRBJ2-1, with 11 bases matching TRBD2. The CDR3 is 15 residues long. V dropped 6 bases and J dropped 5; count of bases not matched to a gene: 6. The V gene's germline CDR1 is MNHEY and CDR2 SVGEGT. In DNA form, the CDR3 reads TGTGCCAGCAGCTTTGGGACTAGCGGCAACAATGAGCAGTTCTTC. It codes for CASSFGTSGNNEQFF.

The sample holds many counts of this clonotype. The CDR3 DNA is TGTGCCAGTAGTATTTTCGCCCTAGCGGGGTACAATGAGCAGTTCTTC. This sequence encodes CASSIFALAGYNEQFF. The V gene is TRBV19, the J gene TRBJ2-1; TRBD2 agrees at 9 bases. This CDR3 region has 16 residues. CDR1 LNHDA and CDR2 SQIVND come from the germline V gene (reference sequence). V lost 3 bases to trimming and J lost 4 bases; unmatched junction nucleotides: 7.

The CDR3 spells CATSRDISGDYEQYF. The CDR3 DNA follows: TGTGCCACCAGCAGAGATATTAGCGGAGACTACGAGCAGTACTTC. This chain links TRBV15 with TRBJ2-7, with D possibly being TRBD2 (6 bases). Trimming cost V 0 bases and J 3 bases, with 12 bases left between them. CDR1 is LNHNV, CDR2 YYDKDF, per germline (reference sequence). This CDR3 has 15 amino acids.

The J gene is TRBJ2-1, the V gene TRBV7-9; 7 bases align to TRBD2. Germline lookup yields CDR1 SEHNR and CDR2 FQNEAQ (reference sequence). Losses at the gene ends were 5 bases for V and 1 base for J; bases not matched to a gene: 8. CDR3 size: 16 residues. The CDR3 sequence is CASSLSAGNSYNEQFF. Here the CDR3 DNA reads TGTGCCAGCAGCCTCTCAGCGGGGAATTCCTACAATGAGCAGTTCTTC.

This clonotype has a handful of counts. This sequence joins TRBV19 and TRBJ1-5, with a weak D call TRBD1 (6 bases). The V end lost 11 bases, the J end lost 0 bases, and 17 bases lay between the germline ends. The V gene's germline CDR1 is LNHDA and CDR2 SQIVND (reference sequence). The CDR3 sequence is 15 residues long. The CDR3 region has the DNA TGTGCCGCGAATCGGGGGCCGTATAGCAATCAGCCCCAGCATTTT. Its protein product is CAANRGPYSNQPQHF. The full variable domain, in which reference TRBV19 and TRBJ1-5 provide the parts outside the CDR3, is DGGITQSPKYLFRKEGQNVTLSCEQNLNHDAMYWYRQDPGQGLRLIYYSQIVNDFQKGDIAEGYSVSREKKESFPLTVTSAQKNPTAFYLCAANRGPYSNQPQHFGDGTRLSIL.

This clonotype appeared a few times. The J gene is TRBJ2-3, the V gene TRBV5-4; tentatively, D is TRBD2 (5 bases). Germline loops: CDR1 SGHNT, CDR2 YYREEE (reference sequence). Deletions cut 5 bases from V and 4 bases from J, with 14 bases between. The length of the CDR3 is 14 residues. Here the CDR3 reads CASSLRVGADTQYF. The CDR3 coding sequence is TGTGCCAGCAGTTTGAGGGTCGGGGCAGATACGCAGTATTTT.

V is TRBV10-3 and J is TRBJ2-7; D is perhaps TRBD2 (5 bases). With 4 bases removed from V and 7 bases from J, the gap between germline ends came to 11 bases. Germline CDR1 and CDR2: ENHRY and SYGVKD. The CDR3 loop spans 12 amino acids. The CDR3 nucleotides read TGTGCCATCAGTGGGACGTCGGGAGAGCAGTACTTC. It codes for CAISGTSGEQYF.

Comment on this clonotype: The conserved final phenylalanine or tryptophan is absent from the CDR3, which likely points to a read error. V gene TRBV28 combines with J gene TRBJ1-6; tentatively, D is TRBD1 (6 bases). V shed 2 bases and J shed 7 bases, with 12 bases lying between them. This CDR3 contains 15 residues. Germline-derived CDR1 and CDR2 are MDHEN and SYDVKM. CDR3 region: CASSLGTRLNSPLHL. CDR3 in DNA: TGTGCCAGCAGTTTAGGGACAAGACTAAATTCACCCCTCCACCTT.

V usage is TRBV23-1 and J usage is TRBJ1-4; tentative D call: TRBD1 (5 bases). TRBV23-1 is recorded as an ORF, its role being uncertain. The CDR3 is made up of 16 amino acids. Deletions cut 6 bases from V and 7 bases from J, with 21 bases between. DNA of the CDR3: TGCGCCAGCAGGCCCAAAAAAGGGCTCGGGGGTGAAAAACTGTTTTTT. Its protein is CASRPKKGLGGEKLFF.

This clonotype was detected only once. This sequence joins TRBV10-3 and TRBJ2-7; D gene uncertain. Germline CDR1 reads ENHRY; CDR2 reads SYGVKD. CDR3 length: 12 residues. V lost 6 bases, J lost 2 bases, and 8 bases lay in between. CDR3 sequence reads: CAIRTRAYEQYF. CDR3 in DNA: TGTGCCATCAGGACTCGAGCCTACGAGCAGTACTTC.

The genes are TRBV5-1 and TRBJ2-2, with D perhaps given as TRBD1 or TRBD2 (5 bases each). Germline CDR1 reads SGHRS; CDR2 reads YFSETQ. The CDR3 totals 15 residues. Trimming removed 3 bases from V and 0 bases from J, with 9 bases in between. The CDR3 here is CASSWGTANTGELFF. The CDR3 region has the DNA TGCGCCAGCAGCTGGGGGACGGCGAACACCGGGGAGCTGTTTTTT.

This rearrangement joins TRBV30 to TRBJ2-1; D is perhaps TRBD2 (6 bases). CDR3 length: 15 amino acids. The V end lost 3 bases, the J end lost 7 bases, and 19 bases lay between the germline ends. The germline CDR1 and CDR2 sequences are GTSNPN and SVGIG (reference sequence). This CDR3 reads CAWSQAGTLPNEQFF. The CDR3 DNA sequence: TGTGCCTGGAGCCAAGCCGGGACTCTCCCGAATGAGCAGTTCTTC.

The chain is built from TRBV6-1 and TRBJ1-5; D is unclear. V lost 0 bases and J 8 bases, leaving 8 bases between the germline ends. CDR1 is MNHNS and CDR2 is SASEGT in the germline V gene. The CDR3 is 13 amino acids. The CDR3 nucleotides are TGTGCCAGCAGTGAAGCAAGGCGAGAGCCCCAGCATTTT. Amino acid sequence: CASSEARREPQHF.

This chain uses TRBV5-1 with TRBJ2-7, with TRBD2 identical over 8 bases. V was clipped by 4 bases and J by 0 bases; unmatched bases: 6. Germline CDR1 reads SGHRS; CDR2 reads YFSETQ. The CDR3 has 15 amino acids. CDR3 protein: CASSESSGSSYEQYF. CDR3 nucleotides: TGCGCCAGCAGCGAATCCAGCGGGAGCTCCTACGAGCAGTACTTC.

The chain uses TRBV19 and TRBJ2-3; D gene ambiguous. CDR1 and CDR2 from the germline V gene are LNHDA and SQIVND (reference sequence). The CDR3 runs 16 residues. V lost 5 bases, J lost 5 bases, and 20 bases lay in between. In nucleotides, the CDR3 is TGTGCCAGTAGTGATCGTGGAGCCCCCGGTGGAGATACGCAGTATTTT. Translation: CASSDRGAPGGDTQYF.

V and J are TRBV28 and TRBJ1-1, with D uncertain. CDR1 is MDHEN, CDR2 SYDVKM, per germline. The CDR3 runs 15 residues. V was trimmed by 2 bases and J by 1 base, leaving 11 bases between them. The CDR3 sequence is CASSLLQQPNTEAFF. The DNA of the CDR3 is TGTGCCAGCAGTTTACTTCAACAGCCGAACACTGAAGCTTTCTTT.

In its sample, this clonotype was seen a few times. V and J are TRBV6-5 and TRBJ1-5; 7 bases match TRBD1. Germline CDR1 reads MNHEY; CDR2 reads SVGAGI. The CDR3 has 15 residues. With 2 bases clipped from V and 4 bases from J, the junction kept 5 bases outside the gene matches. In DNA, the CDR3 is TGTGCCAGCAGTTACGGGACAGCCCCTAATCAGCCCCAGCATTTT. Protein sequence: CASSYGTAPNQPQHF.

This clonotype has ten or more counts. The CDR3 sequence: CASSQGGWTEAFF. CDR3 nucleotide sequence: TGCGCCAGCAGTCAAGGGGGCTGGACTGAAGCTTTCTTT. The chain couples TRBV10-1 to TRBJ1-1, with 7 bases lining up with TRBD1. Germline lookup yields CDR1 WNHNN and CDR2 SYGVQD (reference sequence). The CDR3 has 13 residues. V lost 5 bases to trimming and J lost 5 bases; unmatched junction nucleotides: 5.

The V gene is TRBV6-5, the J gene TRBJ1-1; D not certain. The length of the CDR3 is 14 residues. Germline CDR1 is MNHEY and CDR2 is SVGAGI. Trimming took 5 bases from V and 0 from J, leaving 10 bases between them. The CDR3 here is CASSREAMNTEAFF. The CDR3 DNA follows: TGTGCCAGCAGTCGGGAGGCAATGAACACTGAAGCTTTCTTT.

The chain links TRBV28 to TRBJ1-1; 7 nucleotides line up with TRBD1. Germline CDR1 and CDR2: MDHEN and SYDVKM. The CDR3 spans 15 residues. V was clipped by 6 bases and J by 3 bases; unmatched bases: 10. This CDR3 reads CASSRGGGGDTEAFF. In nucleotides, the CDR3 is TGTGCCAGCAGCCGCGGTGGAGGGGGCGACACTGAAGCTTTCTTT.

The chain carries TRBV11-3 and TRBJ2-1; no clear D gene. Germline V gene sequence: CDR1 SGHNT, CDR2 YENEEA. Trimming pared 0 bases from V and 7 bases from J, leaving 10 bases between. The CDR3 has 14 residues. For the CDR3, the DNA is TGTGCCAGCAGCTTAGATCAACTCCGTAATGAGCAGTTCTTC. It specifies CASSLDQLRNEQFF.

This clonotype has just a few counts. CDR3 bases: TGTGCCAGCAGTTCCCCCGGGGCCGGGGAGCTGTTTTTT. Its protein product is CASSSPGAGELFF. The chain recombines TRBV12-3 or TRBV12-4 with TRBJ2-2; possibly TRBD2 for D (5 bases). The CDR3 has 13 residues. V shed 4 bases and J shed 6 bases, with 9 bases lying between them.

The chain joins TRBV7-9 to TRBJ2-3; 10 nucleotides line up with TRBD2. The V gene's germline CDR1 is SEHNR and CDR2 FQNEAQ (reference sequence). The CDR3 totals 14 residues. The V segment lost 4 bases and the J segment 5 bases; nucleotides outside the gene matches: 3. The CDR3 region has the DNA TGTGCCAGCAGCTCTAGCGGGAGCGAAGATACGCAGTATTTT. Translated: CASSSSGSEDTQYF.

This rearrangement joins TRBV5-1 to TRBJ1-1; tentative D call: TRBD1 (5 bases). The CDR3 consists of 17 residues. Germline CDR1 SGHRS, CDR2 YFSETQ. Trimming took 0 bases from V and 5 from J, leaving 20 bases between them. The CDR3 nucleotides are TGCGCCAGCAGCTTGGCTCGAGTCCAAGGGGCGAGTACTGAAGCTTTCTTT. Translated: CASSLARVQGASTEAFF.